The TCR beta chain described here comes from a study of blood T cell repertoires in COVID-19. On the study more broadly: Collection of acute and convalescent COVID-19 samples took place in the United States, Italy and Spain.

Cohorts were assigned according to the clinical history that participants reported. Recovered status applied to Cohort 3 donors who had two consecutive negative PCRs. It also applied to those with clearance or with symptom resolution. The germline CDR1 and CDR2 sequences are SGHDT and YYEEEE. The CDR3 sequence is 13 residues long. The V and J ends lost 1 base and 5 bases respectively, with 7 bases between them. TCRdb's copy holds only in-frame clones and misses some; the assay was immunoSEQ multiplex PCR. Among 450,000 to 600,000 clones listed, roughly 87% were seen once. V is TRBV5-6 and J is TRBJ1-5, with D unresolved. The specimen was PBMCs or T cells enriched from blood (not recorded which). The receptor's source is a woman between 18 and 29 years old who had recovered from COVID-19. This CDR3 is CASSLKGDQPQHF. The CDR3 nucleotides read TGTGCCAGCAGCTTGAAAGGAGATCAGCCCCAGCATTTT.